This T cell receptor (beta chain) emerged from a study of cytomegalovirus exposure and HLA in healthy donors. General study findings and limits: The classifier was said to identify cytomegalovirus status with high specificity and sensitivity.

This clone was found a few times. The antigen remains undetermined. PCR primers comprised 60 Vbeta and 13 Jbeta primers. This table comes from immunoSEQ multiplex PCR, and its TCRdb copy is limited to in-frame clones, with some not included. The data contain about 200,000 clones, about 78% of them singletons. CDR1 LGHNA and CDR2 YNFKEQ come from the germline V gene. This CDR3 comprises 17 residues. Trimming at V came to 4 bases and at J to 6 bases, leaving 12 bases not matched to a gene. This clonotype was obtained from a woman younger than 45 in good health and CMV-seronegative. The sequencing sample was made of PBMCs. The chain carries TRBV4-2 and TRBJ2-7; 13 positions match TRBD2. The DNA for the CDR3 is TGTGCCAGCAGCCTCGGACTAGCGGGAGACGGTTCGGTCGAGCAGTACTTC. Translating gives CASSLGLAGDGSVEQYF.